These 17 T cell receptor beta chains originate from one sample sequenced in a study of shared clonotypes between healthy human individuals. Terminally differentiated effector memory CD45RA+ cells were left out of the naive CD8 fraction, which was CD45RO-negative and positively selected for CCR7. Only in-frame clones appear in the TCRdb table, and some are missing; sequencing was by immunoSEQ multiplex PCR. The sample shows approximately 2,000,000 clones, roughly 95% of them seen only once. The material sequenced was naive CD8+ T cells from PBMCs. The receptor set was obtained from a man aged 18 to 30 in good health. Some clones in this sample may be carry-over from other donors' samples.

This clone appeared once. The J gene is TRBJ2-2, the V gene TRBV27, with unresolved D. The V and J ends lost 6 bases and 7 bases respectively, with 15 bases between them. CDR3 length equals 14 residues. The germline V gene encodes CDR1 MNHEY and CDR2 SMNVEV (reference sequence). CDR3 protein: CASSRTLLNGELFF. The CDR3 DNA sequence: TGTGCCAGCAGCCGAACTCTTCTCAACGGGGAGCTGTTTTTT.

V and J are TRBV7-2 and TRBJ2-5; D tentatively fits TRBD1 or TRBD2 (5 bases each). V lost 2 bases and J lost 4, with 14 bases in between. The CDR3 runs to 15 residues. Germline lookup yields CDR1 SGHTA and CDR2 FQGNSA. The CDR3 DNA reads as TGTGCCAGCAGCTTAACTAGGGGAGTGTTAGAGACCCAGTACTTC. It specifies CASSLTRGVLETQYF.

V and J are TRBV4-2 and TRBJ1-5, with D unclear. The CDR3 extends over 13 amino acids. The V end lost 1 base, the J end lost 6 bases, and 7 bases lay between the germline ends. Germline V gene sequence: CDR1 LGHNA, CDR2 YNFKEQ. CDR3 region: CASSQVLFQPQHF. CDR3 coding DNA: TGTGCCAGCAGCCAAGTCCTGTTTCAGCCCCAGCATTTT.

This chain joins TRBV19 and TRBJ2-2, with TRBD1 identical over 11 bases. The V gene end was trimmed by 5 bases and the J gene end by 3 bases; junction bases not matched to a gene: 5. The germline gives CDR1 LNHDA, CDR2 SQIVND (reference sequence). The CDR3 runs 16 residues. CDR3 in amino acids: CASSLGTGGYTGELFF. The DNA of the CDR3 is TGTGCCAGTAGTCTTGGGACAGGGGGATACACCGGGGAGCTGTTTTTT.

J is TRBJ2-1 and V is TRBV28, with D maybe TRBD2 (6 bases). The CDR3 is 14 amino acids. V dropped 5 bases and J dropped 9 bases, with 17 bases sitting between them. Germline values: CDR1 MDHEN, CDR2 SYDVKM. The CDR3 region is CASSPFLRGAEQFF. The CDR3 region has the DNA TGTGCCAGCAGTCCCTTCCTTCGCGGGGCTGAGCAGTTCTTC. The full variable domain, completed using reference TRBV28 and TRBJ2-1, is DVKVTQSSRYLVKRTGEKVFLECVQDMDHENMFWYRQDPGLGLRLIYFSYDVKMKEKGDIPEGYSVSREKKERFSLILESASTNQTSMYLCASSPFLRGAEQFFGPGTRLTVL.

J is TRBJ2-1 and V is TRBV7-8; 14 nucleotides match TRBD2. The CDR3 has 18 amino acids. Germline V gives CDR1 SGHVS, CDR2 FQNEAQ. The ends lost 5 bases at V and 6 bases at J; junction bases unmatched: 12. The CDR3 loop is CASSVGTSGRGPSNEQFF. CDR3 nucleotides: TGTGCCAGCAGCGTCGGGACTAGCGGGAGAGGCCCCTCCAATGAGCAGTTCTTC.

This chain connects TRBV10-1 to TRBJ2-7; 7 bases fit TRBD1. Per germline, CDR1 WNHNN and CDR2 SYGVQD (reference sequence). With 10 bases clipped from V and 2 bases from J, the junction kept 11 bases outside the gene matches. This CDR3 is built from 14 residues. The CDR3 region has the DNA TGCGCCACCTCCACGCAGGGGGAAGCCTACGAGCAGTACTTC. Translation gives CATSTQGEAYEQYF.

This clone is a singleton in its sample. The chain uses TRBV27 and TRBJ2-1, with D perhaps TRBD2 (6 bases). V lost 5 bases and J 3 bases, leaving 14 bases between the germline ends. The CDR3 consists of 15 residues. The germline CDR1 and CDR2 sequences are MNHEY and SMNVEV (reference sequence). The DNA for the CDR3 is TGTGCCAGCAGTACACCTCTCGGGGGCTACAATGAGCAGTTCTTC. Amino acid sequence: CASSTPLGGYNEQFF.

The chain couples TRBV28 to TRBJ2-5; the D is unclear. The germline gives CDR1 MDHEN, CDR2 SYDVKM. V shed 4 bases and J shed 0 bases, with 6 bases lying between them. This CDR3 is built from 13 residues. The CDR3 spells CASSSSYQETQYF. CDR3 in DNA: TGTGCCAGCAGTTCTTCATACCAAGAGACCCAGTACTTC.

The rearrangement joins TRBV25-1 to TRBJ2-1; 10 bases agree with TRBD2. This CDR3 is built from 14 residues. The germline V gene encodes CDR1 MGHDK and CDR2 SYGVNS. The V segment lost 7 bases and the J segment 6 bases; nucleotides outside the gene matches: 6. DNA of the CDR3: TGTGCCAGCATAGTTAGCGGGAGGTCCAATGAGCAGTTCTTC. It specifies CASIVSGRSNEQFF.

This clone was seen a single time. The chain joins TRBV6-5 to TRBJ2-1; 9 nucleotides align to TRBD1. Per the germline V gene, CDR1 is MNHEY and CDR2 is SVGAGI. Germline trimming cut 0 bases from V and 8 bases from J; bases unmatched to any gene: 5. This CDR3 contains 15 residues. The CDR3 reads CASSYSTGGGDEQFF. The CDR3 DNA reads as TGTGCCAGCAGTTACTCGACAGGGGGAGGCGATGAGCAGTTCTTC.

The V call is TRBV13, the J call TRBJ2-7; possibly TRBD1 for D (5 bases). This CDR3 contains 15 residues. The V end lost 3 bases, the J end lost 5 bases, and 17 bases lay between the germline ends. The germline gives CDR1 PRHDT, CDR2 FYEKMQ (reference sequence). CDR3 loop: CASSLFGQGFHEQYF. The DNA for the CDR3 is TGTGCCAGCAGCTTGTTCGGGCAGGGATTCCACGAGCAGTACTTC.

The genes are TRBV9 and TRBJ2-7, with TRBD1 as a possible D gene (5 bases). The CDR3 loop spans 13 amino acids. The V and J ends lost 4 bases and 0 bases respectively, with 8 bases between them. Per germline, CDR1 SGDLS and CDR2 YYNGEE. The CDR3 DNA is TGTGCCAGCAGCACGGACATCTCCTACGAGCAGTACTTC. This gives the protein CASSTDISYEQYF.

The chain links TRBV21-1 to TRBJ2-5; TRBD2, the table's D call, was not compared with the DNA. TRBV21-1 is a recognized pseudogene. CDR3 length equals 15 residues. CDR3 amino acids: CASSRETSGQETQYF. The CDR3 coding sequence is TGTGCCAGCAGCAGAGAGACTAGCGGGCAAGAGACCCAGTACTTC.

The CDR3 DNA sequence: TGTGCCAGCAGCTTGGTTGGGGCGAGGGCCAAAAACATTCAGTACTTC. This encodes CASSLVGARAKNIQYF. V usage is TRBV5-6 and J usage is TRBJ2-4, with D possibly TRBD1 on 5 matching bases. The germline V gene encodes CDR1 SGHDT and CDR2 YYEEEE. The ends were cut back, 0 bases at V and 1 base at J, with 11 bases in the middle. CDR3 size: 16 residues.

The rearrangement uses TRBV19 and TRBJ2-1; weak D call: TRBD1 (6 bases). This CDR3 region has 14 residues. Germline-derived CDR1 and CDR2 are LNHDA and SQIVND (reference sequence). Trimming took 3 bases from V and 8 from J, leaving 14 bases between them. CDR3 coding DNA: TGTGCCAGTAGTATTAGGCAGGGGATCGATGAGCAGTTCTTC. It codes for CASSIRQGIDEQFF.

The chain combines TRBV7-6 with TRBJ1-5, with D hard to call. The V gene lost 0 bases and the J gene lost 10 bases, with 10 bases spanning the gap. The CDR3 is made up of 13 amino acids. CDR1 SGHVS and CDR2 FNYEAQ come from the germline V gene. CDR3 in DNA: TGTGCCAGCAGCTTAGCTCACGGCGGACCCCAGCATTTT. It is translated as CASSLAHGGPQHF.